The next 7 T cell receptor beta chains were all read from a single sample in a study of beta chain features in type 1 diabetes. The study reverse transcribed the entire isolated RNA, so it sequenced expressed TCRB transcripts. Some clones are missing from TCRdb's copy, which holds only in-frame ones; the method was immunoSEQ multiplex PCR. Of 200,000 to 300,000 clones listed, 25% to 30% are singletons. The sample taken for sequencing was central memory CD4+ T cells from blood. The receptor source for this set is a man aged 25 to 45 in good health.

J is TRBJ1-2 and V is TRBV9, with a weak D call TRBD1 (5 bases). This CDR3 region has 14 residues. V was trimmed by 0 bases and J by 7 bases, leaving 13 bases between them. Looked up from germline, CDR1 is SGDLS and CDR2 is YYNGEE. CDR3 nucleotides: TGTGCCAGCAGCGTAGGGGGGACTACAGGTGGCTACACCTTC. As protein: CASSVGGTTGGYTF.

There are a few counts of this clone. The chain has TRBV9 and TRBJ2-3, with D perhaps TRBD1 or TRBD2 (5 bases each). CDR1 is SGDLS and CDR2 is YYNGEE in the germline V gene. V was shortened by 0 bases and J by 6 bases, with 14 bases between the two germline ends. This CDR3 contains 15 residues. CDR3 protein: CASSVETGRGDTQYF. The CDR3 DNA sequence: TGTGCCAGCAGCGTAGAAACGGGGCGAGGTGATACGCAGTATTTT.

The genes are TRBV28 and TRBJ2-2; 10 positions agree with TRBD2. After removal of 5 bases from V and 4 bases from J, the junction contained 19 bases not matched to a gene. From germline, CDR1 is MDHEN and CDR2 SYDVKM. CDR3 size: 20 residues. CDR3: CASSTPRSASGSDGTGELFF. CDR3 bases: TGTGCCAGCAGTACTCCTCGGTCGGCTAGCGGGAGCGATGGCACCGGGGAGCTGTTTTTT.

Worth noting for this clone: Other DNA variants within this sample encode the same CDR3. The chain has TRBV18 and TRBJ2-1, with a possible D match to TRBD1 (5 bases). Trimming removed 1 base from V and 1 base from J, with 5 bases in between. Germline V gene sequence: CDR1 KGHSH, CDR2 LQKENI. The CDR3 runs to 14 residues. CDR3 sequence reads: CASSPQGSYNEQFF. DNA of the CDR3: TGTGCCAGCTCACCACAGGGGTCCTACAATGAGCAGTTCTTC.

This clone has a handful of counts. The chain links TRBV18 to TRBJ2-1; perhaps D is TRBD1 or TRBD2 (5 bases each). Trimming stripped 0 bases from V and 7 bases from J, with 19 bases between. The germline CDR1 and CDR2 sequences are KGHSH and LQKENI. The CDR3 consists of 17 residues. DNA of the CDR3: TGTGCCAGCTCACCACCGTCAGGGCGGGTTTTACGGAATGAGCAGTTCTTC. Its protein product is CASSPPSGRVLRNEQFF.

V is TRBV6-5 and J is TRBJ1-1; D is perhaps TRBD1 (6 bases). From germline, CDR1 is MNHEY and CDR2 SVGAGI. Trimming removed 11 bases from V and 1 base from J, with 14 bases in between. The CDR3 is 13 residues long. The CDR3 here is CAVRQGKNTEAFF. DNA for the CDR3: TGTGCCGTACGTCAGGGGAAGAACACTGAAGCTTTCTTT.

This clone has more than one count but fewer than ten. This chain connects TRBV29-1 to TRBJ2-3, with D possibly being TRBD1 or TRBD2 (6 bases each). This CDR3 comprises 15 residues. Deletions cut 6 bases from V and 1 base from J, with 17 bases between. Germline V gene lookup returns CDR1 SQVTM and CDR2 ANQGSEA. CDR3 DNA sequence: TGCAGCGTAGGGCGGGACATCCTCGGCACAGATACGCAGTATTTT. Residues: CSVGRDILGTDTQYF.